The subject of this entry is one T cell receptor (beta chain). CDR1 is LNHDA, CDR2 SQIVND, per germline (reference sequence). V lost 6 bases and J 4 bases, leaving 12 bases between the germline ends. There are 14 residues in the CDR3. This sample was taken from a study of control samples from healthy donors and cancer patients. Here immunoSEQ multiplex PCR was the method, and the copy in TCRdb shows in-frame clones only, minus some. The table shows over 200,000 clones, with around 80% occurring only once. The chain recombines TRBV19 with TRBJ1-4; TRBD1 might be the D (6 bases). Sequenced: PBMCs. The TCR sequence derives from an older woman with lung cancer. CDR3 amino acids: CASSRGARNEKLFF. The CDR3 coding sequence is TGTGCCAGTAGCCGGGGGGCTCGTAATGAAAAACTGTTTTTT.